This T cell receptor (beta chain) was sequenced for a study of cytomegalovirus exposure and HLA in healthy donors. Both 60 Vbeta primers and 13 Jbeta primers went into the PCR. Sequencing used immunoSEQ multiplex PCR; TCRdb keeps in-frame clones, though not all of them. This table holds over 100,000 clones, 74% found once. The germline gives CDR1 SGHVS, CDR2 FNYEAQ. The germline V and J ends were trimmed by 3 bases and 5 bases, with 16 bases remaining between them. The CDR3 loop spans 15 amino acids. The chain recombines TRBV7-6 with TRBJ1-1; D is perhaps TRBD1 (6 bases). Sequencing input: PBMCs. This TCR came from a human donor in good health. Here the CDR3 reads CASSFARGVRTEAFF. The CDR3 region has the DNA TGTGCCAGCAGCTTTGCCAGGGGCGTAAGAACTGAAGCTTTCTTT.